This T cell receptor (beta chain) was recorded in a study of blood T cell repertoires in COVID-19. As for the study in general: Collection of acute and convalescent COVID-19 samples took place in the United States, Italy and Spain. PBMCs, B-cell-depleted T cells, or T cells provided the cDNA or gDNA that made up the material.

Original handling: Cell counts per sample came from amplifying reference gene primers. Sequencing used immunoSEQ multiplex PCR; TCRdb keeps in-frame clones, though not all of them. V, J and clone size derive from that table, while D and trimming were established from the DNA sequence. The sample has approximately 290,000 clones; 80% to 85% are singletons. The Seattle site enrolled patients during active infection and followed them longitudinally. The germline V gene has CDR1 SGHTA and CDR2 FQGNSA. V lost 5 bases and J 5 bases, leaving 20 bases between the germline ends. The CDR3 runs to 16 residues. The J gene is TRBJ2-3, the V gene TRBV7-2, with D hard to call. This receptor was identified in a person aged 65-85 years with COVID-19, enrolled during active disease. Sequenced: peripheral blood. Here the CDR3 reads CASSRPPALDRDTQYF. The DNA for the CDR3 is TGTGCCAGCAGCCGGCCACCAGCTCTAGATAGAGATACGCAGTATTTT.